The 8 T cell receptor beta chains reported below all come from one sample, sequenced in a study of cytotoxic CD8 clonotypes in ibrutinib-treated CLL. The table came from immunoSEQ multiplex PCR; TCRdb's copy has only in-frame clones and leaves some out. In the table there are over 250,000 clones, roughly 76% of which are singletons. The sequencing here drew on PBMCs, taken at disease progression, from a patient treated with ibrutinib. The receptors were gathered from a human donor with chronic lymphocytic leukemia.

The V call is TRBV10-3, the J call TRBJ2-1; possible D gene TRBD1, 6 bases. Germline values: CDR1 ENHRY, CDR2 SYGVKD. V was cut by 0 bases and J by 4 bases, with 13 bases left in between. There are 16 residues in the CDR3. CDR3 bases: TGTGCCATCAGTGAGTCGGGACAATCGATTTACAATGAGCAGTTCTTC. Translated: CAISESGQSIYNEQFF.

The CDR3 coding sequence is TGTGCCAACGCCGGGACGATAGGGAATGAGCAGTTCTTC. Encoded protein: CANAGTIGNEQFF. The gene calls are TRBV2 and TRBJ2-1; D might be TRBD1 or TRBD2, each matching 5 bases. The CDR3 is made up of 13 amino acids. V shed 10 bases and J shed 7 bases, with 17 bases lying between them. Germline CDR1 and CDR2: SNHLY and FYNNEI.

The gene calls are TRBV29-1 and TRBJ1-1, with 9 bases aligning to TRBD1. CDR3 size: 11 residues. Germline trimming cut 7 bases from V and 10 bases from J; bases unmatched to any gene: 7. From germline, CDR1 is SQVTM and CDR2 ANQGSEA. The CDR3 region is CSDHGQGRAFF. CDR3 nucleotides: TGCAGCGACCATGGACAGGGGCGAGCTTTCTTT.

This CDR3 is CASTYGGGNTEAFF. The DNA of the CDR3 is TGTGCCAGCACCTACGGAGGGGGGAACACTGAAGCTTTCTTT. V usage is TRBV10-3 and J usage is TRBJ1-1, with D perhaps matching TRBD1 (6 bases). From germline, CDR1 is ENHRY and CDR2 SYGVKD. CDR3 length: 14 amino acids. Between the trimmed V and J ends, which lost 10 bases and 1 base, there was a span of 16 bases.

V is TRBV5-1 and J is TRBJ1-3; D is uncertain. The V gene lost 6 bases and the J gene lost 3 bases, with 13 bases spanning the gap. The germline gives CDR1 SGHRS, CDR2 YFSETQ. The CDR3 has 14 residues. This CDR3 is CASKLQADGNTIYF. CDR3 DNA: TGCGCCAGCAAACTGCAGGCGGATGGAAACACCATATATTTT.

V usage is TRBV28 and J usage is TRBJ1-3, with a tentative D call TRBD1 (6 bases). The CDR3 sequence is 16 residues long. Trimming shortened V by 1 base and J by 2 bases, and 12 bases separated the two germline ends. Germline V gives CDR1 MDHEN, CDR2 SYDVKM. CDR3 in DNA: TGTGCCAGCAGTTTATCTTTCCACAGGGCTGGAAACACCATATATTTT. Residues: CASSLSFHRAGNTIYF.

V usage is TRBV9 and J usage is TRBJ1-2; 9 nucleotides match TRBD1. V gave up 2 bases and J gave up 4 bases; unmatched junction bases: 6. The CDR3 has 15 residues. Per the germline V gene, CDR1 is SGDLS and CDR2 is YYNGEE. The DNA for the CDR3 is TGTGCCAGCAGCGTGGGACAGGGAACGAGCTATGGCTACACCTTC. It yields the protein CASSVGQGTSYGYTF.

This clone has more than one count but fewer than ten. The genes are TRBV23-1 and TRBJ2-7, with D hard to call. TRBV23-1 is labeled an ORF, and its function is uncertain. This CDR3 is built from 13 residues. Trimming removed 1 base from V and 3 bases from J, with 7 bases in between. The CDR3 is CASSQYDGYEQYF. The CDR3 DNA follows: TGCGCCAGCAGTCAATATGACGGCTACGAGCAGTACTTC.